Given below is one T cell receptor beta chain in context. Antigen: not known. The data were taken from a study of cytotoxic CD8 clonotypes in ibrutinib-treated CLL. Overall study context: The study included roughly 10 relapsed/refractory and 15 treatment-naive patients; 17 had IGHV unmutated disease. The sample average was approximately 280,000 productive templates and tens of thousands of productive rearrangements.

Notes on the study in general: Baseline clonality exceeded age-matched healthy donors and tracked circulating CD8+ T-cell counts.

V was clipped by 6 bases and J by 2 bases, with 14 bases between them. CDR3 length: 15 amino acids. Looked up from germline, CDR1 is MRHNA and CDR2 is SNTAGT. TCRdb keeps only in-frame clones here, not all; method: immunoSEQ multiplex PCR. The sample has 190,000 or so clones, around 70% seen once. The sample was PBMCs, taken after 24 months of ibrutinib treatment. This TCR came from a human donor with chronic lymphocytic leukemia. V usage is TRBV6-4 and J usage is TRBJ1-5, with no clear D. CDR3 sequence reads: CASSSRSRGNQPQHF. The DNA for the CDR3 is TGTGCCAGCAGCTCCCGTTCTCGGGGCAATCAGCCCCAGCATTTT.